These T cell receptor beta chains were read from a single sample in a study of B cell selection in AIRE deficiency. Produced via immunoSEQ multiplex PCR; TCRdb's table is partial and in-frame only. Of about 25,000 clones listed, just under 97% are singletons. The sample consisted of CD4+CD127+ conventional T cells sorted from PBMCs. The receptors shown here come from a human donor in good health. Both conserved end residues are part of each CDR3. D genes are given only for firm matches. Clone sizes are given selectively: once, few, many, or a class where the clone is expanded.

clone_size d_call j_call v_call cdr3_nt cdr3_aa
NA NA TRBJ2-5 TRBV7-3 TGTGCCAGCAGCTTAATAGGGGAGCGCGACCAGTACTTC CASSLIGERDQYF
NA NA TRBJ2-5 TRBV5-1 TGCGCCAGCAGCTTGACCCAGAGAGGGACCCAGTACTTC CASSLTQRGTQYF
NA NA TRBJ2-3 TRBV6-1 TGTGCCAGCACCCCCAGCCATAGCACAGATACGCAGTATTTT CASTPSHSTDTQYF
NA TRBD1 TRBJ2-3 TRBV19 TGTGCCAGTAGCTCGGGACAGGGGGGCACAGATACGCAGTATTTT CASSSGQGGTDTQYF
NA TRBD1 TRBJ2-6 TRBV7-2 TGTGCCAGCAGCTCGGGACAGGGAAGGACTGGGGCCAACGTCCTGACTTTC CASSSGQGRTGANVLTF
NA TRBD1 TRBJ2-1 TRBV5-6 TGTGCCAGCAGCTTGTATGGGGACAGAAATTACAATGAGCAGTTCTTC CASSLYGDRNYNEQFF
NA NA TRBJ1-1 TRBV5-6 TGTGCCAGCAGCTTGACAGCGAACACTGAAGCTTTCTTT CASSLTANTEAFF
few TRBD1 TRBJ1-6 TRBV27 TGTGCCAGCAGTTTATCGAGGACAGGGCGGAATTCACCCCTCCACTTT CASSLSRTGRNSPLHF
NA NA TRBJ2-7 TRBV27 TGTGCCAGCAGTCCCAGACTAGGGGGAGCGGGCAACTACGAGCAGTACTTC CASSPRLGGAGNYEQYF
NA NA TRBJ1-4 TRBV30 TGTGCCTGGAGCCCAGAGGGGGGGCCTCGAAAAACTGTTTTT CAWSPEGGPRKTVF
NA TRBD2 TRBJ2-7 TRBV7-2 TGTGCCAGCAGCTTAGTGACTAGCGGTTCCTACGAGCAGTACTTC CASSLVTSGSYEQYF
once NA TRBJ1-2 TRBV21-1 TGTGCCAGCAGCAAAGGCTTTCCCCTTAACTATGGCTACACCTTC CASSKGFPLNYGYTF